This T cell receptor (beta chain) derives from a study of blood T cells in healthy people across ages. Extractions gave at least 5 micrograms of total RNA per sample. V lost 4 bases, J lost 3 bases, and 25 bases lay in between. Germline CDR1 is DFQATT and CDR2 is SNEGSKA (reference sequence). The CDR3 is made up of 17 amino acids. Findings and limits, study-wide: In long-lived donors, naive CD4+ cell counts and diversity exceeded those of aged donors.

With a J-beta primer mix and a sample-barcoded 5' primer, a second PCR ran 7 to 11 cycles. Every cDNA was tagged by a template-switch adaptor with 12 random nucleotides. Researchers report that each sample yielded at least 2.5 million CDR3-containing paired-end reads. TCRdb analysed the 5' RACE reads with MiXCR anew, one entry per CDR3 protein. Of approximately 600,000 distinct CDR3 sequences listed, approximately 50% are singletons. About this clonotype itself: Its antigen is not known.

This sequence originates from a man aged 60 to 69 in good health. Sequencing used blood. The chain is built from TRBV20-1 and TRBJ2-7, with a possible D match to TRBD1 (6 bases). The CDR3 sequence: CSATPLPLGQGHYEQYF. CDR3 bases: TGCAGTGCTACACCACTGCCCCTGGGGCAGGGACACTACGAGCAGTACTTC.